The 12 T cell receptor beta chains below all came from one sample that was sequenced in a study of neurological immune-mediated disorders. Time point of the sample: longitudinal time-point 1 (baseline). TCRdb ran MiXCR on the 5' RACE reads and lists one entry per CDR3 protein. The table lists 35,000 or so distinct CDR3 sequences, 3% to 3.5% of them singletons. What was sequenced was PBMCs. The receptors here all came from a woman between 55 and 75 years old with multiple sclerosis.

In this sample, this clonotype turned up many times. In DNA form, the CDR3 reads TGCGCCAGCAGCTTGCGGGGGTTTCTAGCGGGGGAAGAGACCCAGTACTTC. It encodes CASSLRGFLAGEETQYF. This rearrangement joins TRBV5-1 to TRBJ2-5; 10 nucleotides agree with TRBD2. Germline V CDR1 and CDR2: SGHRS, YFSETQ. Trimming at V came to 1 base and at J to 3 bases, leaving 9 bases not matched to a gene. CDR3 length: 17 amino acids.

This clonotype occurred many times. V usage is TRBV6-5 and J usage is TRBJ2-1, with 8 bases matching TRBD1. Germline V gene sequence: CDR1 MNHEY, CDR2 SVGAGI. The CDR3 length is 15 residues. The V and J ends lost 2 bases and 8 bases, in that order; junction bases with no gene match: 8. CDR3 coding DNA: TGTGCCAGCAGTTACATGGGGACAGGTAGGGATGAGCAGTTCTTC. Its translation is CASSYMGTGRDEQFF.

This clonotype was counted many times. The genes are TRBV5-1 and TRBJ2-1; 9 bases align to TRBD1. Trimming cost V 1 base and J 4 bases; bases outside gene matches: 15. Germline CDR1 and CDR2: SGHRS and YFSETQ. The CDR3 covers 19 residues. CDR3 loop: CASSLMSQGANFFYNEQFF. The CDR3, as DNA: TGCGCCAGCAGCTTGATGTCACAGGGGGCGAATTTTTTTTACAATGAGCAGTTCTTC.

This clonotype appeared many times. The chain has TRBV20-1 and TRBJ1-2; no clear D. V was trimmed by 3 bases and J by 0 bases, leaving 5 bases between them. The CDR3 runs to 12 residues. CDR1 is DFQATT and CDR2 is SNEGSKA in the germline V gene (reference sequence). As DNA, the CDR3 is TGCAGTGCTAGGGGTACTAACTATGGCTACACCTTC. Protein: CSARGTNYGYTF.

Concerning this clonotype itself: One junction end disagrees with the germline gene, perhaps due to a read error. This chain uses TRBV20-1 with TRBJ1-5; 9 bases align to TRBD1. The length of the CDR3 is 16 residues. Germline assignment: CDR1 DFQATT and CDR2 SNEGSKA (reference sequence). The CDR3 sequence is CSARFGTGFRNKTQNF. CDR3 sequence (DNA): TGCAGTGCTAGATTCGGGACAGGGTTTCGCAATAAGACCCAGAATTTT.

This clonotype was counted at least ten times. CDR3 loop: CASSLAMADGGYTF. CDR3 DNA sequence: TGTGCCAGCAGCTTAGCGATGGCCGATGGTGGCTACACCTTC. The chain is built from TRBV7-9 and TRBJ1-2; D is unresolved. Trimming removed 0 bases at V and 7 bases at J, with 12 bases between. CDR1 and CDR2 from the germline V gene are SEHNR and FQNEAQ (reference sequence). The CDR3 consists of 14 residues.

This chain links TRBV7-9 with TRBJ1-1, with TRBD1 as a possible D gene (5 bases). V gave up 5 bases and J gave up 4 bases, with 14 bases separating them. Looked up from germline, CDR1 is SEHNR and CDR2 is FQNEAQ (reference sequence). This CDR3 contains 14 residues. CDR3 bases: TGTGCCAGCAGCCATATCAGGGAGGGCACTGAAGCTTTCTTT. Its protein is CASSHIREGTEAFF.

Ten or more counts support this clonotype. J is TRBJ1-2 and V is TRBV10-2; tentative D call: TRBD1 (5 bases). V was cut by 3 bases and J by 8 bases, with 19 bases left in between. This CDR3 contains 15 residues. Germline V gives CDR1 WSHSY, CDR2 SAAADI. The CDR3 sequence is CASSDAGTLRSGYTF. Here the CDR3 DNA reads TGCGCCAGCAGTGATGCCGGGACCCTCCGGTCGGGCTACACCTTC.

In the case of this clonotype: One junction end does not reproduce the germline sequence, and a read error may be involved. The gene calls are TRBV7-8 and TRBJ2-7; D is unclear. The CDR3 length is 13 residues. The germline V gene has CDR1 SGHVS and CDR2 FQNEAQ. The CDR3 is CASSLVDRGWIFF. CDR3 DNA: TGTGCCAGCAGCTTAGTGGACCGTGGTTGGATTTTCTTC.

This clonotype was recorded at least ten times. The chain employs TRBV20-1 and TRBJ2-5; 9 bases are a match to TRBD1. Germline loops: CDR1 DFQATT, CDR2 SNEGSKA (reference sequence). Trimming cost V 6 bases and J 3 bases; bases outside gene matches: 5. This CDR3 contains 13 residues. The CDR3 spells CSARQGVEETQYF. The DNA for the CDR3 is TGCAGTGCCAGACAGGGGGTTGAAGAGACCCAGTACTTC.

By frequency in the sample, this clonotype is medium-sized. CDR3 in DNA: TGTGCCAGCAGTGAACCGGGGCAGGGGCAGCCCCAGCATTTT. This translates into CASSEPGQGQPQHF. This sequence joins TRBV2 and TRBJ1-5, with D perhaps TRBD1 (6 bases). V lost 2 bases and J 7 bases, leaving 12 bases between the germline ends. CDR1 and CDR2 (germline): SNHLY, FYNNEI. The CDR3 has 14 amino acids.

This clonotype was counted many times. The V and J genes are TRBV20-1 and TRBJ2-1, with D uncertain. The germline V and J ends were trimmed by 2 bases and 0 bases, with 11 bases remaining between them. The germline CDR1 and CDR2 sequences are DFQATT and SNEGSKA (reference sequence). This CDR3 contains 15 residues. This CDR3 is CSARWARSSYNEQFF. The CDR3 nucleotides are TGCAGTGCTAGATGGGCACGCAGCTCCTACAATGAGCAGTTCTTC.